The following is a TCR beta chain sequence with its context. Its antigen remains unidentified. With sequencing, the targeted depth ranged from 1 in 200,000 to 1 in 1 million T cells. TCRdb's copy holds only in-frame clones and misses some; the assay was immunoSEQ multiplex PCR. The data contain about 130,000 clones, approximately 83% of them singletons. Germline V CDR1 and CDR2: GTSNPN, SVGIG (reference sequence). The length of the CDR3 is 13 residues. This record comes from a study of cytotoxic CD8 clonotypes in ibrutinib-treated CLL. Study results and caveats: Age-matched healthy donor levels were exceeded by baseline clonality, which tracked circulating CD8+ T-cell counts. Sampling times (in sustained-remission versus progressing patients) were not the same.

The clonotype was recovered from a human donor with chronic lymphocytic leukemia. The input for sequencing was PBMCs, taken after 24 months of ibrutinib treatment. The chain is built from TRBV30 and TRBJ2-3; TRBD1 matches 7 bases. In DNA, the CDR3 is TGTGCTCAACGGGACAGTAACACAGATACGCAGTATTTT. This gives the protein CAQRDSNTDTQYF.